Following are 19 T cell receptor beta chains from one sample sequenced in a study of cytomegalovirus exposure and HLA in healthy donors. Sequencing was performed with immunoSEQ multiplex PCR; in TCRdb, only in-frame clones are kept and a portion is missing. The sample records 100,000 to 150,000 clones, more than 95% being singletons. Sequencing was performed on PBMCs. The receptors here all came from a man aged 18 to 29 in good health and CMV-seronegative.

V usage is TRBV15 and J usage is TRBJ1-5; perhaps TRBD1 as D (5 bases). Germline CDR1 is LNHNV and CDR2 is YYDKDF (reference sequence). The CDR3 totals 17 residues. Trimming took off 1 base at V and 0 bases at J, with 13 bases between the two ends. The CDR3 region is CATSRALGRDSNQPQHF. The CDR3 DNA follows: TGTGCCACCAGCAGAGCCTTGGGCAGGGATAGCAATCAGCCCCAGCATTTT.

The chain carries TRBV30 and TRBJ1-1; D is unclear. CDR3 size: 13 residues. The germline V and J ends were trimmed by 3 bases and 1 base, with 9 bases remaining between them. Germline V lookup: CDR1 GTSNPN, CDR2 SVGIG (reference sequence). The CDR3 reads CAWRVAENTEAFF. The CDR3 nucleotides are TGTGCCTGGAGAGTCGCAGAGAACACTGAAGCTTTCTTT.

The V call is TRBV30, the J call TRBJ2-1; D not certain. In germline, CDR1 is GTSNPN, CDR2 SVGIG (reference sequence). CDR3 size: 12 residues. The V gene lost 0 bases and the J gene lost 7 bases, with 7 bases spanning the gap. The CDR3 here is CAWSVGRNEQFF. For the CDR3, the DNA is TGTGCCTGGAGTGTTGGCAGGAATGAGCAGTTCTTC.

The chain uses TRBV11-2 and TRBJ2-1; 10 nucleotides line up with TRBD2. The V segment lost 6 bases and the J segment 7 bases; nucleotides outside the gene matches: 12. Germline CDR1 is SGHAT and CDR2 is FQNNGV. The CDR3 spans 16 residues. The CDR3 sequence is CASSSIAGGSRNEQFF. Written as DNA, the CDR3 is TGTGCCAGCAGTTCTATAGCGGGAGGCTCGAGAAATGAGCAGTTCTTC.

The chain combines TRBV2 with TRBJ2-1, with 9 bases that match TRBD2. Germline V gene lookup returns CDR1 SNHLY and CDR2 FYNNEI. The V segment lost 1 base and the J segment 6 bases; nucleotides outside the gene matches: 7. The CDR3 has 16 residues. The CDR3 protein is CASSEGRASGINEQFF. Here the CDR3 DNA reads TGTGCCAGCAGTGAAGGGCGGGCTAGCGGGATCAATGAGCAGTTCTTC.

This sequence joins TRBV18 and TRBJ2-1, with TRBD2 matching 10 bases. In germline, CDR1 is KGHSH, CDR2 LQKENI. This CDR3 region has 15 residues. J lost 5 bases, V lost 1 base, and 2 bases had no gene match. The CDR3 protein is CASSPQREGHNEQFF. The CDR3 DNA reads as TGTGCCAGCTCACCACAGCGGGAGGGCCACAATGAGCAGTTCTTC.

The chain links TRBV5-1 to TRBJ2-5; possibly TRBD1 for D (5 bases). V was cut by 2 bases and J by 5 bases, with 10 bases left in between. Germline-derived CDR1 and CDR2 are SGHRS and YFSETQ. The CDR3 length is 13 residues. The CDR3 here is CASSLGAGETQYF. CDR3 nucleotides: TGCGCCAGCAGCTTAGGGGCAGGGGAGACCCAGTACTTC.

The gene calls are TRBV27 and TRBJ1-1; D not certain. The CDR3 is made up of 15 amino acids. The germline gives CDR1 MNHEY, CDR2 SMNVEV (reference sequence). V dropped 5 bases and J dropped 4 bases, with 17 bases sitting between them. The CDR3 coding sequence is TGTGCCAGCAGTCTGCGGGTGGGGAGGAGCACTGAAGCTTTCTTT. Translated: CASSLRVGRSTEAFF.

This chain links TRBV29-1 with TRBJ1-2; 9 bases align to TRBD1. The CDR3 has 20 amino acids. V shed 6 bases, J shed 5 bases, and the junction held 28 bases outside the gene matches. Germline V gene sequence: CDR1 SQVTM, CDR2 ANQGSEA. The CDR3 bases are TGCAGCGTATACCGTCCCTCTGATGAGGGACAGGGATTGGGTCTGTATGGCTACACCTTC. It is translated as CSVYRPSDEGQGLGLYGYTF.

V gene TRBV16 combines with J gene TRBJ2-3; D may be TRBD1 (6 bases). The CDR3 consists of 17 residues. The V and J ends lost 0 bases and 0 bases respectively, with 13 bases between them. Germline CDR1 KGHSY, CDR2 FQNENV. This chain's CDR3 is CASSQSIYRESTDTQYF. As DNA, the CDR3 is TGTGCCAGCAGCCAATCGATCTACAGGGAGAGCACAGATACGCAGTATTTT.

V is TRBV11-3 and J is TRBJ2-5; D might be TRBD2 (6 bases). CDR1 is SGHNT and CDR2 is YENEEA in the germline V gene. The CDR3 runs to 14 residues. Trimming removed 5 bases from V and 1 base from J, with 11 bases in between. The CDR3 loop reads CASSPRTIQETQYF. The DNA of the CDR3 is TGTGCCAGCAGCCCCAGGACTATCCAAGAGACCCAGTACTTC.

V gene TRBV12-1 combines with J gene TRBJ1-2. TRBV12-1 is marked as a pseudogene. The length of the CDR3 is 16 residues. The CDR3 bases are TGTGCCAGCAGCGCACTATCGGGTGTAGCTAACTATGGCTACACCTTC. This translates into CASSALSGVANYGYTF.

This clone was recorded only once. This CDR3 reads CASSMAGTGVSYEQYF. The DNA of the CDR3 is TGTGCCAGTAGTATGGCCGGGACAGGGGTTTCCTACGAGCAGTACTTC. The chain has TRBV19 and TRBJ2-7; TRBD1 matches at 10 bases. The CDR3 extends over 16 amino acids. In germline, CDR1 is LNHDA, CDR2 SQIVND (reference sequence). V shed 3 bases and J 1 base; nucleotides not matched to a gene: 6.

The CDR3 spells CASAPLGTQYF. Here the CDR3 DNA reads TGTGCCAGCGCTCCCCTAGGGACCCAGTACTTC. The chain has TRBV6-6 and TRBJ2-5; unclear D gene. Deletions cut 8 bases from V and 7 bases from J, with 11 bases between. The CDR3 spans 11 residues. CDR1 and CDR2 (germline): MNHNY, SVGAGI (reference sequence).

The chain couples TRBV6-5 to TRBJ1-1; TRBD1 agrees at 8 bases. The CDR3 has 14 residues. Germline V gene data show CDR1 as MNHEY and CDR2 as SVGAGI. Losses at the gene ends were 0 bases for V and 7 bases for J; bases not matched to a gene: 4. As DNA, the CDR3 is TGTGCCAGCAGTTACTCAGGGACAGGAGTTGAAGCTTTCTTT. Its translation is CASSYSGTGVEAFF.

This chain connects TRBV4-3 to TRBJ2-1, with 10 bases identical to TRBD2. V lost 0 bases, J lost 14 bases, and 13 bases stayed unmatched. The CDR3 runs to 16 residues. Per germline, CDR1 LGHNA and CDR2 YSLEER. CDR3 residues: CASSQDRAGGKTGKFF. CDR3 nucleotide sequence: TGCGCCAGCAGCCAAGACAGAGCGGGAGGGAAGACGGGAAAGTTCTTC.

The chain is built from TRBV28 and TRBJ2-5, with a possible D match to TRBD2 (6 bases). V was cut by 8 bases and J by 5 bases, with 15 bases left in between. CDR1 is MDHEN, CDR2 SYDVKM, per germline. The CDR3 is made up of 13 amino acids. The CDR3 DNA reads as TGTGCCAGCGGCCCGGGAGTGCTGGAGACCCAGTACTTC. Translated: CASGPGVLETQYF. Using reference TRBV28 and TRBJ2-5 for the parts outside the CDR3, the full variable domain is DVKVTQSSRYLVKRTGEKVFLECVQDMDHENMFWYRQDPGLGLRLIYFSYDVKMKEKGDIPEGYSVSREKKERFSLILESASTNQTSMYLCASGPGVLETQYFGPGTRLLVL.

The chain links TRBV27 to TRBJ1-5; D gene ambiguous. V dropped 5 bases and J dropped 2 bases, with 19 bases sitting between them. The CDR3 sequence is 17 residues long. Germline V gene lookup returns CDR1 MNHEY and CDR2 SMNVEV (reference sequence). CDR3 region: CASSPPLRPGGNQPQHF. The CDR3 bases are TGTGCCAGCAGTCCACCCCTTAGACCCGGGGGCAATCAGCCCCAGCATTTT.

V is TRBV25-1 and J is TRBJ2-6; maybe TRBD1 (6 bases). Trimming cost V 2 bases and J 2 bases, with 16 bases left between them. The CDR3 runs to 18 residues. Germline V gives CDR1 MGHDK, CDR2 SYGVNS. The CDR3 nucleotides read TGTGCCAGCAGTGAAGGGGGCTTCGACGGGGCTGGGGCCAACGTCCTGACTTTC. Its translation is CASSEGGFDGAGANVLTF. The full variable domain, in which reference TRBV25-1 and TRBJ2-6 provide the parts outside the CDR3, is EADIYQTPRYLVIGTGKKITLECSQTMGHDKMYWYQQDPGMELHLIHYSYGVNSTEKGDLSSESTVSRIRTEHFPLTLESARPSHTSQYLCASSEGGFDGAGANVLTFGAGSRLTVL.